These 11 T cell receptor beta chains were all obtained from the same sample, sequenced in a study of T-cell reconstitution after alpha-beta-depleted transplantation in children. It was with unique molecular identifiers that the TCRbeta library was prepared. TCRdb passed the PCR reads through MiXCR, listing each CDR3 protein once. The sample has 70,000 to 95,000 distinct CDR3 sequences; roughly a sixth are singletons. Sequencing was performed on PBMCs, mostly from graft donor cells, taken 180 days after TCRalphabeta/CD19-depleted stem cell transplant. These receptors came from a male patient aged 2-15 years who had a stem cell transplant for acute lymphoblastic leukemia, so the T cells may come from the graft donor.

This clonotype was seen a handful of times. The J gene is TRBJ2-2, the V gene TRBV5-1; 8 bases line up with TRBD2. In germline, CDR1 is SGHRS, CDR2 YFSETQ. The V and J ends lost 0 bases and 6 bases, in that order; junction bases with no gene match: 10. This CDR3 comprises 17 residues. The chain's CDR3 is CASSLVLALREAGELFF. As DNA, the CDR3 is TGCGCCAGCAGCTTGGTTTTGGCACTGCGGGAGGCCGGGGAGCTGTTTTTT.

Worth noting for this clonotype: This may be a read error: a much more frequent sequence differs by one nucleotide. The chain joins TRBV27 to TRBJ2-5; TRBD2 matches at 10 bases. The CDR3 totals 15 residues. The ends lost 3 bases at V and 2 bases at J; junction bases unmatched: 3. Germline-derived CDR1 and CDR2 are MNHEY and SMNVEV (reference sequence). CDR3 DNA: TGTGCCAGCAGTTTTTCAGCGGGGGGGCAAGAGACCCAGTACTTC. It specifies CASSFSAGGQETQYF.

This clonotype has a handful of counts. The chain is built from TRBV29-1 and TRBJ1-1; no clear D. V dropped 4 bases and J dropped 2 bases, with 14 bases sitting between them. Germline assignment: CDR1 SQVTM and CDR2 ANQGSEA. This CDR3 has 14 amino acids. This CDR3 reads CSVVGLVGNTEAFF. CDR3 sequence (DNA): TGCAGCGTTGTCGGACTCGTAGGCAACACTGAAGCTTTCTTT.

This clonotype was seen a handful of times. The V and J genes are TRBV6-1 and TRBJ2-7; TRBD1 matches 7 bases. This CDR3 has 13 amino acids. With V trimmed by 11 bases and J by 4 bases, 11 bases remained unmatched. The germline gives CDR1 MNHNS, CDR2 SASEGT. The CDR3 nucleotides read TGTGCCTCGAGGGGGCCGGGTTGGTACGAGCAGTACTTC. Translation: CASRGPGWYEQYF.

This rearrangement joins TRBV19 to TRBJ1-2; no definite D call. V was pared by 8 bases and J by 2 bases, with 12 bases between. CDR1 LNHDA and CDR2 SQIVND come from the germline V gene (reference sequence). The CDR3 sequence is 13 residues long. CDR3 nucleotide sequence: TGTGCCAGTGGCAGAGATCCCAACTATGGCTACACCTTC. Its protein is CASGRDPNYGYTF.

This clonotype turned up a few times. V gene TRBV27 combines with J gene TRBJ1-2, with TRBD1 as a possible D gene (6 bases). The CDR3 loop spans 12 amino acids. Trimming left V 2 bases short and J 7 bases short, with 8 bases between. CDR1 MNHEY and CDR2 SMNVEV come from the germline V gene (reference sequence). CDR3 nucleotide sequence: TGTGCCAGCAGTTTAGGGGGGGCTGGCTACACCTTC. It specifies CASSLGGAGYTF.

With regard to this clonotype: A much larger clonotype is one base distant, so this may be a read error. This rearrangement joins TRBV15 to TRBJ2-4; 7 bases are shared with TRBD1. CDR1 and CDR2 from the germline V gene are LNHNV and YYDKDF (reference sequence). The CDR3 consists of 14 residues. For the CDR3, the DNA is TGTGCCACCAGCAGGAAGGGGGCCGGAAACATTCAGTCCTTC. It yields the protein CATSRKGAGNIQSF.

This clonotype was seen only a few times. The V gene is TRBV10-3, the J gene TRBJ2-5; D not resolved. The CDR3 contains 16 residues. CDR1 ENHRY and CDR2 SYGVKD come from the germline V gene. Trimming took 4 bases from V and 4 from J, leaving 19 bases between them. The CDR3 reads CAISGQLILTPETQYF. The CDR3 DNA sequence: TGTGCCATCAGTGGCCAGCTAATCCTAACCCCAGAGACCCAGTACTTC.

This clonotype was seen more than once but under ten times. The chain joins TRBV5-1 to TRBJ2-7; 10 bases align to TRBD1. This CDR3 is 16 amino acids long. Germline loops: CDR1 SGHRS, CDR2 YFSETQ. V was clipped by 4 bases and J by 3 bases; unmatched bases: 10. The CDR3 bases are TGCGCCAGCAGCCCGGGACAGGGGAGATTTTTCTACGAGCAGTACTTC. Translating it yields CASSPGQGRFFYEQYF.

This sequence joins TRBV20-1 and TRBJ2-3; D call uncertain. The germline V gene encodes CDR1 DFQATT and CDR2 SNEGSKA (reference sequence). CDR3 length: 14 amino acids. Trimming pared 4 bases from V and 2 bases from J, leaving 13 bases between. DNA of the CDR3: TGCAGTGCTACGATTGGTCGATCCACAGATACGCAGTATTTT. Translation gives CSATIGRSTDTQYF.

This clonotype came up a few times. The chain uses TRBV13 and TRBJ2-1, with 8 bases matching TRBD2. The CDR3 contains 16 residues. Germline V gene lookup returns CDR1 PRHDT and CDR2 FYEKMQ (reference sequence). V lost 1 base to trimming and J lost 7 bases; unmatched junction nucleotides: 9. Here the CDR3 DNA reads TGTGCCAGCAGCTTAGCGGGGGGGCCTTTCGTTAATGAGCAGTTCTTC. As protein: CASSLAGGPFVNEQFF.